The 17 T cell receptor beta chains in this list originate from one sample, sequenced in a study of tumor-infiltrating lymphocytes in primary liver carcinoma. TCR beta cDNA came from about 500 ng total RNA, primed with a constant-region primer. ARM-PCR was slightly modified, and three nested multiplex PCR rounds with it gave rise to the TCR beta libraries. Each of the first two PCR rounds ran approximately 10 cycles with TRBV1-TRBV30 forward and C-beta reverse primers. Using its own MiXCR run on the multiplex PCR reads, TCRdb lists one record per CDR3 protein. The sample consists of approximately 120,000 distinct CDR3 sequences, around 60% of them appearing once. Bulk tissue was left unsorted, and RNA and DNA were co-extracted from 20-30 mg of it. Sequencing was carried out using liver tumor tissue from sampling region 3. The sample's subset: tumor region T3, left-lateral pole. These receptors were taken from a woman aged 55-75 years with primary liver carcinoma and hepatitis B virus infection.

Concerning this clonotype: The conserved closing phenylalanine or tryptophan is absent in this CDR3, likely reflecting a read error. The chain recombines TRBV11-2 with TRBJ2-1; 8 positions agree with TRBD2. CDR1 SGHAT and CDR2 FQNNGV come from the germline V gene. This CDR3 has 15 amino acids. Germline trimming cut 8 bases from V and 9 bases from J; bases unmatched to any gene: 15. The chain's CDR3 is CASGLESGSASEQFL. In DNA, the CDR3 is TGTGCCAGCGGCCTAGAGAGCGGGAGTGCGAGTGAGCAGTTCTTA.

Comment on this clonotype: Sequence at one end of the junction differs from germline and may be a read error. V and J are TRBV4-1 and TRBJ1-2; 7 bases line up with TRBD1. The germline gives CDR1 MGHRA, CDR2 YSYEKL. The CDR3 loop spans 15 amino acids. CDR3 sequence reads: CASSQPDRANHGYAF. In nucleotides, the CDR3 is TGCGCCAGCAGCCAGCCCGACAGGGCTAACCATGGCTACGCCTTC.

Sample share makes this clonotype medium-sized. The rearrangement joins TRBV11-2 to TRBJ2-7, with D possibly matching TRBD2 (6 bases). Germline CDR1 is SGHAT and CDR2 is FQNNGV. The CDR3 loop spans 15 amino acids. The V end was cut by 0 bases, the J end by 2 bases, with 11 bases between. The CDR3 loop reads CASSLDPAGTYEQYF. The CDR3 DNA reads TGTGCCAGCAGCTTAGACCCTGCGGGGACCTACGAGCAGTACTTC. Drawing the rest from reference TRBV11-2 and TRBJ2-7, the complete variable domain is EAGVAQSPRYKIIEKRQSVAFWCNPISGHATLYWYQQILGQGPKLLIQFQNNGVVDDSQLPKDRFSAERLKGVDSTLKIQPAKLEDSAVYLCASSLDPAGTYEQYFGPGTRLTVT.

To note about this clonotype: A much larger clone sits a single nucleotide away, making a read error possible. The chain couples TRBV28 to TRBJ1-2, with a weak D call TRBD1 (5 bases). Germline CDR1 MDHEN, CDR2 SYDVKM. The CDR3 spans 14 residues. The CDR3 DNA reads as TGTGACAGCAGGTACTCGGGACGGCTCTATGGCTACACCTTC. It encodes CDSRYSGRLYGYTF.

This clonotype was counted at least ten times. CDR3 coding DNA: TGTGCCAGCAGTCTAGCGCCCTCAGGCTACGAGCAGTACTTC. Translation: CASSLAPSGYEQYF. The chain recombines TRBV6-5 with TRBJ2-7, with a weak D call TRBD2 (6 bases). Germline lookup yields CDR1 MNHEY and CDR2 SVGAGI. This CDR3 spans 14 amino acids. Trimming took off 5 bases at V and 3 bases at J, with 14 bases between the two ends.

Turning to this clonotype: Relative to the germline gene, one junction end is altered; a read error may explain this. The rearrangement links TRBV11-2 to TRBJ2-7, with a weak D call TRBD2 (7 bases). CDR1 is SGHAT, CDR2 FQNNGV, per germline. The CDR3 covers 15 residues. Here the CDR3 DNA reads TGTGCCACCAGCTTAGAAGGGGGAGGGACTCGCAAGCAGTACTTC. Amino acid sequence: CATSLEGGGTRKQYF.

The gene calls are TRBV29-1 and TRBJ2-3, with D perhaps being TRBD1 or TRBD2 (5 bases each). The CDR3 spans 18 residues. Trimming shortened V by 1 base and J by 15 bases, and 35 bases separated the two germline ends. Germline CDR1 and CDR2: SQVTM and ANQGSEA. Here the CDR3 reads CSVEALGRVGVSTDMQYF. The CDR3 nucleotides are TGCAGCGTTGAAGCATTGGGCAGGGTGGGGGTTAGCACAGATATGCAATATTTT.

The J gene is TRBJ2-4, the V gene TRBV11-1, with D tentatively TRBD1 (5 bases). The V gene lost 4 bases and the J gene lost 1 base, with 17 bases spanning the gap. From germline, CDR1 is SGHAT and CDR2 FQDESV (reference sequence). The CDR3 is 17 amino acids. The CDR3 bases are TGTGCCAGCAGCTACCAAGGACATCCAAGGGCCAAAAACATTCAGTACTTC. It encodes CASSYQGHPRAKNIQYF.

Comments on this clonotype: A much bigger clone sits one base away, suggesting this may be a read error. This chain connects TRBV29-1 to TRBJ1-4, with a tentative D call TRBD1 (5 bases). In germline, CDR1 is SQVTM, CDR2 ANQGSEA. The length of the CDR3 is 14 residues. V lost 0 bases and J lost 8, with 13 bases in between. The CDR3 coding sequence is TGCAGCGTTGAAGATGAGCAGGGCAGCGAAAAACTGTTTTTT. Protein: CSVEDEQGSEKLFF.

On this clonotype itself: A read error may be the cause here, since a much bigger clone is one base away. The V call is TRBV7-9, the J call TRBJ2-2, with TRBD2 matching over 8 bases. The CDR3 is 17 amino acids. Germline V gene sequence: CDR1 SEHNR, CDR2 FQNEAQ (reference sequence). As DNA, the CDR3 is TGTGCCAACAGCTTAAGAGACGGGAGGGTAGACACCGGGGAGCTGTTTTTT. Its translation is CANSLRDGRVDTGELFF.

V gene TRBV11-2 combines with J gene TRBJ1-1; 11 bases map to TRBD1. The CDR3 is made up of 14 amino acids. The germline V gene encodes CDR1 SGHAT and CDR2 FQNNGV. The CDR3 loop reads CVISSGQGAYGAFF. The CDR3 DNA reads as TGTGTCATCAGCTCCGGACAGGGGGCTTACGGCGCTTTCTTT.

Comment on this clonotype: Being one base from a much bigger clone, this may be a read error. J is TRBJ2-1 and V is TRBV7-9, with 7 bases lining up with TRBD2. The CDR3 extends over 17 amino acids. The germline V gene encodes CDR1 SEHNR and CDR2 FQNEAQ (reference sequence). V was clipped by 3 bases and J by 3 bases; unmatched bases: 11. The CDR3, as DNA: TGTGCCAGCAGCTTCCCCCTGGAGGGAGGGATCTACAATGAGCAGTTCTTC. Its translation is CASSFPLEGGIYNEQFF.

A remark on this clonotype: This could be a read error, since a much larger clone is one nucleotide away. The chain has TRBV30 and TRBJ2-7; TRBD2 is a possible D gene (5 bases). Germline CDR1 GTSNPN, CDR2 SVGIG (reference sequence). The CDR3 has 14 amino acids. Trimming took off 2 bases at V and 4 bases at J, with 15 bases between the two ends. CDR3 region: CAWSLGSFPYEQYF. DNA for the CDR3: TGTGCCTGGAGTCTTGGGAGTTTCCCTTACGAGCAGTACTTC. The variable domain in full, completed from reference TRBV30 and TRBJ2-7, reads SQTIHQWPATLVQPVGSPLSLECTVEGTSNPNLYWYRQAAGRGLQLLFYSVGIGQISSEVPQNLSASRPQDRQFILSSKKLLLSDSGFYLCAWSLGSFPYEQYFGPGTRLTVT.

This clonotype was counted between two and nine times. An end of the junction differs from the germline gene, which may be a read error. This sequence joins TRBV10-3 and TRBJ2-5; 11 positions agree with TRBD2. The CDR3 is made up of 18 amino acids. Per the germline V gene, CDR1 is ENHRY and CDR2 is SYGVKD. CDR3 nucleotides: TGTGCCATCAGTGGGCCCCCGGGACTAGCGGCCCTGGGAGAGGCCCAGTACTTC. Amino acid sequence: CAISGPPGLAALGEAQYF.

The chain has TRBV28 and TRBJ2-3; 7 positions agree with TRBD1. Germline V lookup: CDR1 MDHEN, CDR2 SYDVKM. V was pared by 7 bases and J by 3 bases, with 10 bases of the junction left unmatched. The CDR3 covers 15 residues. CDR3 bases: TGTGCCAGCACCCCAGTGGGGACAGAAACAGATACGCAGTATTTT. Translated, it gives CASTPVGTETDTQYF.

This sequence joins TRBV11-2 and TRBJ2-5; D ambiguous. Trimming shortened V by 5 bases and J by 6 bases, and 19 bases separated the two germline ends. This CDR3 is built from 15 residues. Per germline, CDR1 SGHAT and CDR2 FQNNGV. CDR3 in amino acids: CASSTQERVRKTQYF. As DNA, the CDR3 is TGTGCCAGCAGCACCCAGGAGAGAGTTCGGAAGACCCAGTACTTC.

The chain employs TRBV29-1 and TRBJ2-7; weak D call: TRBD2 (5 bases). Trimming pared 8 bases from V and 3 bases from J, leaving 26 bases between. Germline V gives CDR1 SQVTM, CDR2 ANQGSEA. The CDR3 is made up of 16 amino acids. The CDR3 is CSPPWRSERGFYEQYF. CDR3 sequence (DNA): TGCAGCCCTCCTTGGCGCTCGGAACGGGGATTCTACGAGCAGTACTTC.